These T cell receptor beta chains were read from a single sample in a study of CD8 T cell repertoires and HIV-1 epitope variants. Profiling relied on immunoSEQ multiplex PCR, and the TCRdb table lists in-frame clones only, not all of them. The sample holds about 4,800 clones, about 66% seen once. These receptors lack a known antigen. The specimen sequenced was cultured CD8+ T cells derived from PBMCs. The receptors originated from a male donor with HIV. Each CDR3 is given with its conserved first and last residue. Each record gives: V gene, D gene, J gene, CDR3 protein, CDR3 DNA. A D gene is named only where the DNA matches it firmly.

>TRBV7-8|-|TRBJ1-3
CASSPYRESSGNTIYF
TGTGCCAGCAGCCCGTACAGGGAAAGCTCTGGAAACACCATATATTTT
>TRBV7-9|-|TRBJ2-1
CASSLDTYNEQFF
TGTGCCAGCAGCTTAGATACGTACAATGAGCAGTTCTTC
>TRBV5-6|-|TRBJ1-2
CASSLYPQDINYGYTF
TGTGCCAGCAGCTTGTACCCCCAGGATATTAACTATGGCTACACCTTC
>TRBV5-6|-|TRBJ2-7
CASSLGVDEQYF
TGTGCCAGCAGCTTGGGCGTGGACGAGCAGTACTTC
>TRBV7-9|TRBD2|TRBJ2-3
CASSLPQGGPPTDTQYF
TGTGCCAGCAGCTTACCGCAGGGAGGGCCCCCCACAGATACGCAGTATTTT